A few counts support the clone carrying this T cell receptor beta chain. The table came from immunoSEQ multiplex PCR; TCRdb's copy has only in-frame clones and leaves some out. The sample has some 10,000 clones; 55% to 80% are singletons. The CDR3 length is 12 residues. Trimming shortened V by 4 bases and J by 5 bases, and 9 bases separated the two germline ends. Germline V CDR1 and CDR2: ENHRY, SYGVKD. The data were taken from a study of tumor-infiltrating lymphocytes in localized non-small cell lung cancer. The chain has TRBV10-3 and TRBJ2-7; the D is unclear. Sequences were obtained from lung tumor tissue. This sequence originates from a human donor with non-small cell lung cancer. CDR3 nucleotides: TGTGCCATCAGTGCGCAGTCCCACGAGCAGTACTTC. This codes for CAISAQSHEQYF.